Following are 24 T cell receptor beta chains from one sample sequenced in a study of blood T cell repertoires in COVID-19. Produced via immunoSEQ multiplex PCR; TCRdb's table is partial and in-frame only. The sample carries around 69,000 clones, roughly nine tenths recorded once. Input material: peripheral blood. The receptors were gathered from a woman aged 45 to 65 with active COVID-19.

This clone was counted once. The CDR3 DNA reads TGTGCCAGCAGCTATGGACAGACAAACTATGGCTACACCTTC. Translation gives CASSYGQTNYGYTF. This sequence joins TRBV7-9 and TRBJ1-2; a possible D gene is TRBD1 (6 bases). Trimming pared 4 bases from V and 2 bases from J, leaving 11 bases between. Germline CDR1 SEHNR, CDR2 FQNEAQ (reference sequence). This CDR3 spans 14 amino acids.

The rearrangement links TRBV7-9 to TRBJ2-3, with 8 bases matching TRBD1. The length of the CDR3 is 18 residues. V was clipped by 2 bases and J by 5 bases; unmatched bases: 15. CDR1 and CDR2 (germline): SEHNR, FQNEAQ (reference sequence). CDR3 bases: TGTGCCAGCAGCTTACCCGCCTCGGACAGACAGGGGAAAGATACGCAGTATTTT. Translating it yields CASSLPASDRQGKDTQYF.

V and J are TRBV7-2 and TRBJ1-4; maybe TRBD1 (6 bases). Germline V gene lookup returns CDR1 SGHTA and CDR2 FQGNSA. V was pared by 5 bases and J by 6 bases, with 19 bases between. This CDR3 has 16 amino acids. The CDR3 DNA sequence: TGTGCCAGCAGCCCGACCCCAGCGGGGGCGTATGAAAAACTGTTTTTT. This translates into CASSPTPAGAYEKLFF.

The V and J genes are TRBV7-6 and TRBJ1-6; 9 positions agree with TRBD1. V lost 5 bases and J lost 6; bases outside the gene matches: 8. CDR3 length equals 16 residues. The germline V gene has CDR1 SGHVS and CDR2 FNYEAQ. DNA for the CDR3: TGTGCCAGCAGCCGGACAGGGGTGCTCCTTAATTCACCCCTCCACTTT. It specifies CASSRTGVLLNSPLHF.

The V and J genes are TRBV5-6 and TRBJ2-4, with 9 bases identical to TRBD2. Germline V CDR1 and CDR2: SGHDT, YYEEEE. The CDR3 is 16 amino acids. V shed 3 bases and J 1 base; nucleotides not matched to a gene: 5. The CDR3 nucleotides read TGTGCCAGCAGCTCTGGAGCGGGGGGCGCCAAAAACATTCAGTACTTC. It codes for CASSSGAGGAKNIQYF.

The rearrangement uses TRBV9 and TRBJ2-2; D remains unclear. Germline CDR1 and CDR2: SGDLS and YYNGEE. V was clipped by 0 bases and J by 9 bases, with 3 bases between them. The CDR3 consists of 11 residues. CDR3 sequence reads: CASSVARELFF. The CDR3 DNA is TGTGCCAGCAGCGTAGCCAGGGAGCTGTTTTTT.

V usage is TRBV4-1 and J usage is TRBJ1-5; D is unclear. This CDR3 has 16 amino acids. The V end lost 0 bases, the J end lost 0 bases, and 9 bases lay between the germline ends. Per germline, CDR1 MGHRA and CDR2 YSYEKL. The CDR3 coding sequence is TGCGCCAGCAGCCAAGATTGGTCGGGTAGCAATCAGCCCCAGCATTTT. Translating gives CASSQDWSGSNQPQHF.

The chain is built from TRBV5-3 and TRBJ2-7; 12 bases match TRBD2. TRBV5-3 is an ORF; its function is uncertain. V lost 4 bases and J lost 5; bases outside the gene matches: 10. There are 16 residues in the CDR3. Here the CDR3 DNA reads TGTGCCAGAAGCCACAATGGACTAGCGGGAATCCACGAGCAGTACTTC. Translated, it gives CARSHNGLAGIHEQYF.

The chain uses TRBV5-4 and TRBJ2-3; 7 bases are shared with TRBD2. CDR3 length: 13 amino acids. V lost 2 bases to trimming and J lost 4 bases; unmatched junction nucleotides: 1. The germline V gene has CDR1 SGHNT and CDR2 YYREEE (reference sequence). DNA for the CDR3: TGTGCCAGCAGCTTCGCGGGAGCAGATACGCAGTATTTT. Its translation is CASSFAGADTQYF.

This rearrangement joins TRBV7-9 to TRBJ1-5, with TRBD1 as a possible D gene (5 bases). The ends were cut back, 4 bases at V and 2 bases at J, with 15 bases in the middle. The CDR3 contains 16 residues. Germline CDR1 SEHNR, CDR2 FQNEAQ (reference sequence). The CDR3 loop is CASSSPDTGGNQPQHF. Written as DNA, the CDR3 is TGTGCCAGCAGCTCACCGGACACTGGAGGCAATCAGCCCCAGCATTTT.

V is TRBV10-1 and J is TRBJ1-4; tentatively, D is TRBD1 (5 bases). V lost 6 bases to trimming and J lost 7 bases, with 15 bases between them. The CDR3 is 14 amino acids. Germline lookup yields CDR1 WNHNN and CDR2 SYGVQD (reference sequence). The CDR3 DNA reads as TGCGCCAGCAGCCCAGGGCCGGGCGGTGAAAAACTGTTTTTT. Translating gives CASSPGPGGEKLFF.

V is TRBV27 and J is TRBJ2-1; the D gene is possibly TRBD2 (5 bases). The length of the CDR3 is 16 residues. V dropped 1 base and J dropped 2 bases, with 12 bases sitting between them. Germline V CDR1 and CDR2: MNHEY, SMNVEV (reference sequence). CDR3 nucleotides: TGTGCCAGCAGTTTATGGTCGGGAACACCCTACAATGAGCAGTTCTTC. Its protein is CASSLWSGTPYNEQFF.

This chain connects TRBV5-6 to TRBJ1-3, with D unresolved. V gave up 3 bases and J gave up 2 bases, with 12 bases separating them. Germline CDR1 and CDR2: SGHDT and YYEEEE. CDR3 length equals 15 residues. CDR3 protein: CASSWLTVTGNTIYF. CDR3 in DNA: TGTGCCAGCAGCTGGCTCACAGTAACTGGAAACACCATATATTTT.

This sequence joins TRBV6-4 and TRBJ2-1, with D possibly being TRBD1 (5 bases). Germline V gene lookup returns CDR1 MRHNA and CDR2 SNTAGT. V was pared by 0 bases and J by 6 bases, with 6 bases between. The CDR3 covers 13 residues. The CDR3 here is CASSDSGVNEQFF. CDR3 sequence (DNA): TGTGCCAGCAGTGACTCAGGGGTCAATGAGCAGTTCTTC.

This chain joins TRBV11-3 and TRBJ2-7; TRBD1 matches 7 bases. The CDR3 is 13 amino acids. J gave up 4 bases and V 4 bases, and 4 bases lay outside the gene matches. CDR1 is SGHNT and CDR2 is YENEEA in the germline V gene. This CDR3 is CASSSAQGYEQYF. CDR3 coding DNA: TGTGCCAGCAGCTCCGCACAGGGGTACGAGCAGTACTTC. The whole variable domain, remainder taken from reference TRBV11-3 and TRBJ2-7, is EAGVVQSPRYKIIEKKQPVAFWCNPISGHNTLYWYLQNLGQGPELLIRYENEEAVDDSQLPKDRFSAERLKGVDSTLKIQPAELGDSAVYLCASSSAQGYEQYFGPGTRLTVT.

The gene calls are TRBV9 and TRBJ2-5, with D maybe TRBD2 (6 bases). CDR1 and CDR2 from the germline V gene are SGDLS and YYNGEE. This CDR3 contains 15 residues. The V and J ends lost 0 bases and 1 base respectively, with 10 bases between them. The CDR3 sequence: CASSVDGGAQETQYF. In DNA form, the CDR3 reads TGTGCCAGCAGCGTAGACGGGGGAGCCCAAGAGACCCAGTACTTC.

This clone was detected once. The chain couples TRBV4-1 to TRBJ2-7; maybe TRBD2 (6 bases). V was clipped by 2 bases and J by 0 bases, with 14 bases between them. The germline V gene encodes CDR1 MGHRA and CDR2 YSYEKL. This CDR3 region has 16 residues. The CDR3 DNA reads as TGCGCCAGCAGCCAACTCGGGATAGCGGTCTCCTACGAGCAGTACTTC. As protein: CASSQLGIAVSYEQYF.

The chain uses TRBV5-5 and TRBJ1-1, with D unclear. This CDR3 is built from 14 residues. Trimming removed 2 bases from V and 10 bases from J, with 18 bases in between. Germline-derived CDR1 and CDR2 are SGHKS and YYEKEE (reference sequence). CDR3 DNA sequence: TGTGCCAGCAGCTTTGGCGGGGTTTCGGTAGTAGCTTTCTTT. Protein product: CASSFGGVSVVAFF. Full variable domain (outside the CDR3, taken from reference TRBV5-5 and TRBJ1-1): DAGVTQSPTHLIKTRGQQVTLRCSPISGHKSVSWYQQVLGQGPQFIFQYYEKEERGRGNFPDRFSARQFPNYSSELNVNALLLGDSALYLCASSFGGVSVVAFFGQGTRLTVV.

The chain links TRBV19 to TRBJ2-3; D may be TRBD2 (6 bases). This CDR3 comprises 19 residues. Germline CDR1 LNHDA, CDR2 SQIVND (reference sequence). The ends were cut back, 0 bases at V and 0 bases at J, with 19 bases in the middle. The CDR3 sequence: CASSIDRTRGTQSTDTQYF. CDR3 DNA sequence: TGTGCCAGTAGTATAGACCGGACCCGCGGGACTCAGAGCACAGATACGCAGTATTTT. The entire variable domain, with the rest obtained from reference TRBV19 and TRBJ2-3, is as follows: DGGITQSPKYLFRKEGQNVTLSCEQNLNHDAMYWYRQDPGQGLRLIYYSQIVNDFQKGDIAEGYSVSREKKESFPLTVTSAQKNPTAFYLCASSIDRTRGTQSTDTQYFGPGTRLTVL.

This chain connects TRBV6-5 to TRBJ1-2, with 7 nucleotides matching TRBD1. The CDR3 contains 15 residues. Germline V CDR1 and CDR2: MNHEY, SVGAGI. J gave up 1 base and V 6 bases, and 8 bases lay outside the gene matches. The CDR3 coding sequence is TGTGCCAGCAGACCACCGGGACAGCGTAACTATGGCTACACCTTC. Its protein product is CASRPPGQRNYGYTF.

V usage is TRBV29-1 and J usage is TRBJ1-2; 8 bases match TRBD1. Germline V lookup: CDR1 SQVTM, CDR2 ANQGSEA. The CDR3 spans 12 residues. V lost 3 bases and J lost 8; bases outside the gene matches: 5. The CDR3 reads CSVERQGKGYTF. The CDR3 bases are TGCAGCGTTGAGCGACAGGGGAAGGGCTACACCTTC.

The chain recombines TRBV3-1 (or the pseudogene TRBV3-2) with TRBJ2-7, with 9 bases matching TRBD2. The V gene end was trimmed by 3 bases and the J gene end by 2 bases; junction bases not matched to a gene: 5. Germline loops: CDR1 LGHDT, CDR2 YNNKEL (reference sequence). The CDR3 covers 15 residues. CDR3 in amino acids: CASSHLTSGTYEQYF. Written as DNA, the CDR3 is TGTGCCAGCAGCCACCTGACTAGCGGAACCTACGAGCAGTACTTC.

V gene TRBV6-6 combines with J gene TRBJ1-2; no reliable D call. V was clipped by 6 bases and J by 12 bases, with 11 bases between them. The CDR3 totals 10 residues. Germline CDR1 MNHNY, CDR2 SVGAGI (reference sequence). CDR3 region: CASSHEFHTF. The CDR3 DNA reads TGTGCCAGCAGCCACGAGTTCCACACCTTC.

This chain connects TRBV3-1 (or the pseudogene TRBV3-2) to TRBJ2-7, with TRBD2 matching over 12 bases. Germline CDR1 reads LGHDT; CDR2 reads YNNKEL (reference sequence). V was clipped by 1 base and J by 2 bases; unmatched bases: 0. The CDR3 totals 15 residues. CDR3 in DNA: TGTGCCAGCAGCCAAGGACTAGCGGGGGCCTACGAGCAGTACTTC. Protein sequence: CASSQGLAGAYEQYF.